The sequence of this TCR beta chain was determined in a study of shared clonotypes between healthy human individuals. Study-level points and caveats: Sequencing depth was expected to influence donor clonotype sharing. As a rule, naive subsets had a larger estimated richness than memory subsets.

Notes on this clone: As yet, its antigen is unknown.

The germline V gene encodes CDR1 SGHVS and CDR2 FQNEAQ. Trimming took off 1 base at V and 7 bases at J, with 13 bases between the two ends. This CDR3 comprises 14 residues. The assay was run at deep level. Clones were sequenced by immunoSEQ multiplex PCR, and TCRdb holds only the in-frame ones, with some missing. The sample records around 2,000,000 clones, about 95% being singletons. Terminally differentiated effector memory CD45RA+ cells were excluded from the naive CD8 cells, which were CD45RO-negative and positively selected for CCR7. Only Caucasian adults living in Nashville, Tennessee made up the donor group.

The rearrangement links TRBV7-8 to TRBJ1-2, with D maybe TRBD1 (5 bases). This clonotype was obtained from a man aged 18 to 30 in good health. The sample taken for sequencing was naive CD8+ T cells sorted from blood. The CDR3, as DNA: TGTGCCAGCAGCTTAGGGGAAGGGGCCCTTGGCTACACCTTC. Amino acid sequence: CASSLGEGALGYTF.